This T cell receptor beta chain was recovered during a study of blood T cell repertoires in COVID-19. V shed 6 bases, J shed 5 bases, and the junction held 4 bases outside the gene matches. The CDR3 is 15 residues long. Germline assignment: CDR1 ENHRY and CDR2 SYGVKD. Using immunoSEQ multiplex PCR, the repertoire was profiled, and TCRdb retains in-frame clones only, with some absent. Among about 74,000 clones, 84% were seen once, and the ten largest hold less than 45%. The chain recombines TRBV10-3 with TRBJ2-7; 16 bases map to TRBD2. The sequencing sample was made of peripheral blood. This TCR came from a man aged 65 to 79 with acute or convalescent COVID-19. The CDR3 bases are TGTGCCATCAGGGGGACTAGCGGGAGGGCCCACGAGCAGTACTTC. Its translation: CAIRGTSGRAHEQYF.